The 14 T cell receptor beta chains given below trace back to one sample, sequenced in a study of CD8+CD57+ T cells in acquired aplastic anemia. The use of genomic DNA as template underpinned the TCR beta VDJ and CDR3 profiling. TCRdb reanalysed the reads using MiXCR and keeps one entry per CDR3 protein. The repertoire holds roughly 180,000 distinct CDR3 sequences, with roughly 65% as singletons. For sequencing, patients were chosen who had shown expansion of CD8+CD57+ cells by flow cytometry. Sequences were obtained from sorted CD4+, CD8+, or CD8+CD57+ T cells (not recorded which) from PBMCs. These receptors all stem from a human donor with aplastic anemia.

This chain connects TRBV7-6 to TRBJ2-1; no clear D gene. CDR1 and CDR2 (germline): SGHVS, FNYEAQ. The V gene lost 5 bases and the J gene lost 1 base, with 15 bases spanning the gap. The CDR3 runs 16 residues. CDR3 nucleotides: TGTGCCAGCAGCCTCCGAGGTAGTTTATCCTACAATGAGCAGTTCTTC. It is translated as CASSLRGSLSYNEQFF.

About this clonotype itself: Here the CDR3 omits its conserved ending phenylalanine or tryptophan, so a read error is the likely source. This chain uses TRBV9 with TRBJ2-3; maybe TRBD1 (6 bases). CDR1 and CDR2 (germline): SGDLS, YYNGEE. This CDR3 region has 16 residues. Trimming took 4 bases from V and 1 from J, leaving 16 bases between them. The CDR3 is CASSSAGTRGTDTQYV. CDR3 in DNA: TGTGCCAGCAGCTCTGCCGGGACACGAGGCACAGATACGCAGTATGTT.

The V call is TRBV2, the J call TRBJ1-3; perhaps TRBD1 as D (5 bases). Trimming shortened V by 6 bases and J by 7 bases, and 16 bases separated the two germline ends. Germline V gives CDR1 SNHLY, CDR2 FYNNEI. CDR3 length: 14 residues. The CDR3, as DNA: TGTGCCAGCAGCCTACGTGGCGGGGGGAACACCATATATTTT. Residues: CASSLRGGGNTIYF.

This clonotype was observed many times. The chain combines TRBV20-1 with TRBJ1-1; 8 bases are shared with TRBD1. The CDR3 extends over 15 amino acids. The trim removed 2 bases at V and 3 bases at J, leaving 8 bases unmatched. Germline loops: CDR1 DFQATT, CDR2 SNEGSKA (reference sequence). CDR3 region: CSARLLVTGDTEAFF. CDR3 coding DNA: TGCAGTGCTAGATTATTAGTGACAGGGGACACTGAAGCTTTCTTT.

This rearrangement joins TRBV2 to TRBJ2-7; 7 nucleotides align to TRBD2. Per the germline V gene, CDR1 is SNHLY and CDR2 is FYNNEI. CDR3 size: 15 residues. Losses at the gene ends were 2 bases for V and 5 bases for J; bases not matched to a gene: 9. CDR3 residues: CASSEQAGRGHEQYF. CDR3 DNA sequence: TGTGCCAGCAGTGAACAGGCTGGGAGGGGCCACGAGCAGTACTTC.

The gene calls are TRBV5-1 and TRBJ2-2, with D unclear. CDR3 length equals 15 residues. Germline V gene lookup returns CDR1 SGHRS and CDR2 YFSETQ. The V gene lost 0 bases and the J gene lost 6 bases, with 12 bases spanning the gap. The CDR3 nucleotides read TGCGCCAGCAGCTTGGGGGATATTGGGGCCGGGGAGCTGTTTTTT. This gives the protein CASSLGDIGAGELFF.

Many counts were recorded for this clonotype. One end of the junction fails to match germline, which may point to a read error. The chain employs TRBV5-1 and TRBJ1-1; 11 bases map to TRBD1. This CDR3 contains 14 residues. Germline V CDR1 and CDR2: SGHRS, YFSETQ. The CDR3 nucleotides are TGTGCCAGCAGCTTGGGACAGGGGGGGACTGAAGCTTTCTTT. Translated: CASSLGQGGTEAFF.

This clonotype appeared once. The rearrangement links TRBV24-1 to TRBJ2-1; 10 nucleotides match TRBD1. Looked up from germline, CDR1 is KGHDR and CDR2 is SFDVKD. The ends lost 7 bases at V and 9 bases at J; junction bases unmatched: 11. CDR3 length equals 15 residues. CDR3 in DNA: TGTGCCACCAGCGAAGGACAGGGGGTCGTAGGTGAGCAGTTCTTC. Its translation is CATSEGQGVVGEQFF.

This clonotype was observed many times. An end of the junction differs from the germline gene, which may be a read error. This chain links TRBV5-4 with TRBJ1-2; no firm D call. The CDR3 is 13 residues long. CDR1 is SGHNT and CDR2 is YYREEE in the germline V gene (reference sequence). CDR3 nucleotide sequence: TGTGCCAGCAGCTTGGTTCAAAACTTTGGCTACACCTTC. This sequence encodes CASSLVQNFGYTF.

The chain recombines TRBV29-1 with TRBJ1-6; D is possibly TRBD1 (6 bases). Germline V gene data show CDR1 as SQVTM and CDR2 as ANQGSEA. This CDR3 is built from 15 residues. Here the CDR3 DNA reads TGCAGGGATTCCGGGACACTCCGCTATAATTCACCCCTCCACTTT. It is translated as CRDSGTLRYNSPLHF.

In the case of this clonotype: A clone one base away is much larger, so this may be a read error. The chain carries TRBV4-3 and TRBJ2-1; D might be TRBD1 or TRBD2, each matching 6 bases. Germline loops: CDR1 LGHNA, CDR2 YSLEER. The CDR3 covers 16 residues. Trimming took 4 bases from V and 2 from J, leaving 15 bases between them. The CDR3 region is CASSRVPRGAYNEQFF. The CDR3 DNA reads as TGCGCCAGCAGCCGAGTGCCAAGGGGGGCCTACAATGAGCAGTTCTTC.

The V call is TRBV29-1, the J call TRBJ1-1, with D possibly being TRBD1 (6 bases). The CDR3 consists of 12 residues. Germline lookup yields CDR1 SQVTM and CDR2 ANQGSEA. V was cut by 8 bases and J by 10 bases, with 20 bases left in between. CDR3 sequence: CSIISGQTRAFF. The DNA for the CDR3 is TGCAGCATAATATCAGGACAGACACGAGCTTTCTTT.

Points on this clonotype: Since a much larger clone is just one base distant, this may be a read error. The CDR3 does not end in the conserved phenylalanine or tryptophan, so this is likely a read error. The J gene is TRBJ2-3, the V gene TRBV5-1; TRBD2 matches at 8 bases. The J segment lost 1 base and the V segment lost 2 bases, leaving 6 bases of the junction unmatched. Looked up from germline, CDR1 is SGHRS and CDR2 is YFSETQ. The CDR3 is made up of 16 amino acids. CDR3 nucleotides: TGCGCCAGCAGCTTCGGGCGGGGGGACCGCACAGATACGCAGTATTGT. This encodes CASSFGRGDRTDTQYC.

This clonotype has a count of ten or more. This sequence joins TRBV12-3 or TRBV12-4 and TRBJ2-1, with a tentative D call TRBD2 (6 bases). There are 12 residues in the CDR3. Trimming shortened V by 10 bases and J by 5 bases, and 12 bases separated the two germline ends. Here the CDR3 reads CATREFNNEQFF. The CDR3 DNA reads TGTGCCACCCGGGAGTTCAACAATGAGCAGTTCTTC.